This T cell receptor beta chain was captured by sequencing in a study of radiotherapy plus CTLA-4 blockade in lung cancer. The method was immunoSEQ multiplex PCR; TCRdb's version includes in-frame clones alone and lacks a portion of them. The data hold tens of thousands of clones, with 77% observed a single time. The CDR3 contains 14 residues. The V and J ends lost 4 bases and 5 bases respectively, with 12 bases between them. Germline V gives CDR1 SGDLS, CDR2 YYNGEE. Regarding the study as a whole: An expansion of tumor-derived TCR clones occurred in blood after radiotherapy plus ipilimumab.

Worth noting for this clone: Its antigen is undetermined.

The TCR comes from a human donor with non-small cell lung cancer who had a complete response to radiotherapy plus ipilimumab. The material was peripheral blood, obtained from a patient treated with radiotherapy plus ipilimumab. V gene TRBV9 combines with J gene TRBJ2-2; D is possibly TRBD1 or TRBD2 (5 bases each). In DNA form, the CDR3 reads TGTGCCAGCAGCCTGACGTGGGGGACCGGGGAGCTGTTTTTT. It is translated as CASSLTWGTGELFF.